Detailed here is one T cell receptor beta chain. Its antigen is undetermined. Germline CDR1 reads KGHSH; CDR2 reads LQKENI. V was shortened by 4 bases and J by 4 bases, with 10 bases between the two germline ends. This CDR3 region has 13 residues. The entry originates in a study of T-cell reconstitution after alpha-beta-depleted transplantation in children. A library of TCRbeta sequences, prepared with unique molecular identifiers, was generated. One entry per CDR3 protein, called by TCRdb with MiXCR from the PCR reads. The sample lists a few hundred thousand distinct CDR3 sequences; roughly 13% were seen once. Study-level results: It was surviving recipient T cells and thymic progenitors that gave some patients high TCRbeta diversity at day 60. Newly produced T cells mostly provided counts and TCRbeta diversity after one year, as hyperexpanded clones declined. Expanded clones from the graft, numbering several hundred, reportedly supplied alpha-beta T cells about two months after transplant.

J is TRBJ1-1 and V is TRBV18; TRBD1 might be the D (6 bases). The sequencing here drew on PBMCs, mostly from graft donor cells, taken 360 days after TCRalphabeta/CD19-depleted stem cell transplant. The source is a male patient aged 5 to 17 who had a stem cell transplant for acute myeloid leukemia, so the T cells may come from the graft donor. The CDR3 sequence is CASSLQGATEAFF. The DNA for the CDR3 is TGTGCCAGCTCACTACAGGGCGCCACTGAAGCTTTCTTT.